These 16 T cell receptor beta chains share one sample of origin, sequenced in a study of CD8+ T cells in alopecia areata. Following RNA extraction, reverse transcription yielded cDNA that acted as the sequencing template. The table came from immunoSEQ multiplex PCR; TCRdb's copy has only in-frame clones and leaves some out. The sample consists of over 110,000 clones, approximately 49% of them appearing once. Here the sequenced sample was CD4+ T cells sorted from blood, taken at week 0. The receptors originated from a human donor with alopecia areata.

The genes are TRBV10-3 and TRBJ2-1, with D uncertain. The germline V and J ends were trimmed by 4 bases and 8 bases, with 6 bases remaining between them. The CDR3 totals 11 residues. The V gene's germline CDR1 is ENHRY and CDR2 SYGVKD. CDR3 sequence (DNA): TGTGCCATCAGTGGTGGGGATGAGCAGTTCTTC. Residues: CAISGGDEQFF.

This chain uses TRBV7-8 with TRBJ2-5, with 7 positions matching TRBD1. Per the germline V gene, CDR1 is SGHVS and CDR2 is FQNEAQ. CDR3 length equals 15 residues. The ends lost 8 bases at V and 5 bases at J; junction bases unmatched: 14. The CDR3 nucleotides are TGTGCCAGCTCACAAACAGGGGCTCAATGGGAGACCCAGTACTTC. Translation: CASSQTGAQWETQYF.

The chain joins TRBV11-1 to TRBJ2-7; D might be TRBD1 (5 bases). V gave up 1 base and J gave up 0 bases, with 10 bases separating them. This CDR3 is 15 amino acids long. In germline, CDR1 is SGHAT, CDR2 FQDESV (reference sequence). The DNA of the CDR3 is TGTGCCAGCAGCTTAGACAGGATGAGCTCCTACGAGCAGTACTTC. Translating it yields CASSLDRMSSYEQYF.

This clone was seen more than once but under ten times. The chain employs TRBV5-1 and TRBJ2-6; D is unclear. V lost 0 bases and J lost 13, with 17 bases in between. This CDR3 contains 15 residues. The germline gives CDR1 SGHRS, CDR2 YFSETQ. The CDR3 coding sequence is TGCGCCAGCAGCTTGGGGCAGGCAACTCCACAGGTCCTGACTTTC. It translates to CASSLGQATPQVLTF. The full variable domain, completed using reference TRBV5-1 and TRBJ2-6, is KAGVTQTPRYLIKTRGQQVTLSCSPISGHRSVSWYQQTPGQGLQFLFEYFSETQRNKGNFPGRFSGRQFSNSRSEMNVSTLELGDSALYLCASSLGQATPQVLTFGAGSRLTVL.

This clone appeared many times. The V gene is TRBV7-2, the J gene TRBJ2-3; 12 bases are a match to TRBD2. CDR1 and CDR2 (germline): SGHTA, FQGNSA. After removal of 5 bases from V and 6 bases from J, the junction contained 6 bases not matched to a gene. The CDR3 length is 15 residues. CDR3 in DNA: TGTGCCAGCAGCGGCACTAGCGGGAGGTCGGATACGCAGTATTTT. Translating it yields CASSGTSGRSDTQYF.

This clone has only a few counts. The J gene is TRBJ2-1, the V gene TRBV7-2; 7 nucleotides agree with TRBD2. The germline gives CDR1 SGHTA, CDR2 FQGNSA. There are 19 residues in the CDR3. With V trimmed by 2 bases and J by 0 bases, 13 bases remained unmatched. The DNA of the CDR3 is TGTGCCAGCAGCTTACGTACATTTGGGGGGGAGACCTCCTACAATGAGCAGTTCTTC. Translating it yields CASSLRTFGGETSYNEQFF. The entire variable domain, with the rest obtained from reference TRBV7-2 and TRBJ2-1, is as follows: GAGVSQSPSNKVTEKGKDVELRCDPISGHTALYWYRQSLGQGLEFLIYFQGNSAPDKSGLPSDRFSAERTGGSVSTLTIQRTQQEDSAVYLCASSLRTFGGETSYNEQFFGPGTRLTVL.

The gene calls are TRBV6-5 and TRBJ2-7; 7 positions agree with TRBD1. In germline, CDR1 is MNHEY, CDR2 SVGAGI. V gave up 7 bases and J gave up 1 base; unmatched junction bases: 1. The CDR3 is 12 residues long. In DNA form, the CDR3 reads TGTGCCAGCACGACAGGGTCCTACGAGCAGTACTTC. It yields the protein CASTTGSYEQYF.

This clone showed up just once. The chain uses TRBV11-2 and TRBJ2-7; 8 bases align to TRBD1. The CDR3 spans 15 residues. V lost 5 bases to trimming and J lost 7 bases; unmatched junction nucleotides: 13. Germline-derived CDR1 and CDR2 are SGHAT and FQNNGV. This CDR3 reads CASSQAAGGPGEQYF. The CDR3 bases are TGTGCCAGCAGCCAAGCGGCAGGGGGCCCTGGTGAGCAGTACTTC. Variable domain in full (rest from reference TRBV11-2 and TRBJ2-7): EAGVAQSPRYKIIEKRQSVAFWCNPISGHATLYWYQQILGQGPKLLIQFQNNGVVDDSQLPKDRFSAERLKGVDSTLKIQPAKLEDSAVYLCASSQAAGGPGEQYFGPGTRLTVT.

This clone was seen only a few times. The V and J genes are TRBV9 and TRBJ2-7; D not certain. V was cut by 1 base and J by 5 bases, with 13 bases left in between. The CDR3 sequence is 14 residues long. Germline CDR1 and CDR2: SGDLS and YYNGEE. Written as DNA, the CDR3 is TGTGCCAGCAGCGTAATCGGCGGAAGCGACGAGCAGTACTTC. Its translation is CASSVIGGSDEQYF.

V and J are TRBV4-1 and TRBJ1-5, with D maybe TRBD1 (6 bases). Germline CDR1 reads MGHRA; CDR2 reads YSYEKL. The CDR3 length is 17 residues. Trimming cost V 4 bases and J 5 bases, with 21 bases left between them. CDR3 sequence: CASSPGGGAGAHQPQHF. CDR3 coding DNA: TGCGCCAGCAGCCCTGGTGGGGGAGCGGGGGCCCATCAGCCCCAGCATTTT.

The chain is built from TRBV29-1 and TRBJ1-1; D is uncertain. V was shortened by 7 bases and J by 1 base, with 16 bases between the two germline ends. The CDR3 has 14 amino acids. Looked up from germline, CDR1 is SQVTM and CDR2 is ANQGSEA. The CDR3 nucleotides read TGCAGCGCTTTGAAAGCGGTACGGAACACTGAAGCTTTCTTT. Protein product: CSALKAVRNTEAFF.

This clone appeared a few times. The chain combines TRBV7-3 with TRBJ2-7, with 11 positions matching TRBD2. Trimming took 5 bases from V and 2 from J; bases not matched to a gene: 8. The CDR3 has 16 amino acids. Germline loops: CDR1 SGHTA, CDR2 FQGTGA. CDR3 amino acids: CASSPRLAGGTYEQYF. CDR3 bases: TGTGCCAGCAGCCCCCGTCTAGCGGGAGGTACCTACGAGCAGTACTTC.

This chain links TRBV6-5 with TRBJ1-1; no firm D call. Germline values: CDR1 MNHEY, CDR2 SVGAGI. The V gene lost 5 bases and the J gene lost 6 bases, with 16 bases spanning the gap. The CDR3 loop spans 14 amino acids. This chain's CDR3 is CASSNPAVGAEAFF. DNA for the CDR3: TGTGCCAGCAGTAACCCTGCCGTGGGCGCTGAAGCTTTCTTT.

V is TRBV7-9 and J is TRBJ1-1, with D possibly being TRBD1 (6 bases). V shed 5 bases and J shed 1 base, with 11 bases lying between them. Germline CDR1 and CDR2: SEHNR and FQNEAQ (reference sequence). This CDR3 has 14 residues. The CDR3 reads CASSHQTGNTEAFF. The CDR3 region has the DNA TGTGCCAGCAGCCACCAGACAGGGAACACTGAAGCTTTCTTT.

CDR3 sequence reads: CASSQVAMNTEAFF. The CDR3 DNA sequence: TGCGCCAGCAGCCAGGTAGCCATGAACACTGAAGCTTTCTTT. This sequence joins TRBV4-3 and TRBJ1-1; D call uncertain. This CDR3 comprises 14 residues. Per the germline V gene, CDR1 is LGHNA and CDR2 is YSLEER. V dropped 3 bases and J dropped 0 bases, with 8 bases sitting between them.

A few counts support this clone. This chain connects TRBV29-1 to TRBJ2-1; D is tentatively TRBD1 or TRBD2 (5 bases each). Germline V gene lookup returns CDR1 SQVTM and CDR2 ANQGSEA. CDR3 length: 14 amino acids. Deletions cut 6 bases from V and 0 bases from J, with 12 bases between. DNA for the CDR3: TGCAGCGTGGGGACGTGGAGCTCCTACAATGAGCAGTTCTTC. It codes for CSVGTWSSYNEQFF.